The text below deals with one TCR beta chain. The protocol was immunoSEQ multiplex PCR, while the TCRdb copy is restricted to in-frame clones and leaves out a portion. The data show about 80,000 clones, 90% to 95% seen once. The sample belongs to a study of OX40 agonist ivuxolimab in advanced cancers. Study-wide background: Eligibility admitted prior anti-PD-1, anti-PD-L1 or anti-CTLA-4 therapy; 35% to 40% had some.

The ends were cut back, 7 bases at V and 5 bases at J, with 18 bases in the middle. This CDR3 is 15 amino acids long. CDR1 WNHNN and CDR2 SYGVQD come from the germline V gene (reference sequence). The input for sequencing was CD4+ or CD8+ T cells sorted from blood, taken in a trial of the OX40 agonist ivuxolimab. The TCR originated in an adult with an advanced solid tumor such as melanoma, head and neck, liver or kidney cancer. This chain connects TRBV10-1 to TRBJ1-5, with a tentative D call TRBD1 (6 bases). This CDR3 is CASNRDPRAHQPQHF. The DNA for the CDR3 is TGCGCCAGCAACAGGGATCCGAGGGCCCATCAGCCCCAGCATTTT.